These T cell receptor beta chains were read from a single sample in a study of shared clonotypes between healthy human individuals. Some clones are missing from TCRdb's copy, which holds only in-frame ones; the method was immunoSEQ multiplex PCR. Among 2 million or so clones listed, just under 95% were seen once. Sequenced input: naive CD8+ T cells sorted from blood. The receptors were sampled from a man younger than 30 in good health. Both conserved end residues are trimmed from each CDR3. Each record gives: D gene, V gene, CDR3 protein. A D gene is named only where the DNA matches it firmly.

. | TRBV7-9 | ASSFQGNSYEQY
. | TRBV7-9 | ASSRGVGTSSYEQY
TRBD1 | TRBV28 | ASSPRTGGYGYT
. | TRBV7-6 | ASSLEASSYNEQF
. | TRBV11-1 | ASSPDGSSYEQY
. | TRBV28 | ASSLLGGSYEQY
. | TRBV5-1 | ASSQDYSGTSSYEQY
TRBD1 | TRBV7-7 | ASSQINGTGGGQPQH
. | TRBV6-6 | ATDPAVDYGYT
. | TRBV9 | ASSPIGGRSRETQY
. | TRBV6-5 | ASSYPTGELF
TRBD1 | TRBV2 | ASSGQTGFGETQY
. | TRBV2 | ASSGGRNGVDETQY
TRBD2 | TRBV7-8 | ASSGPQTSGIGDTQY
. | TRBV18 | ASSPETGYLKNIQY
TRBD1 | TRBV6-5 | ASSETGVTGELF
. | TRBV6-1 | ASSDVTGGNQPQH
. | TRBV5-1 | ASSLTSPNTEAF
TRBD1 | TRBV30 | AWRTGATNEKLF
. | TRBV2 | ASSVGVPNQPQH
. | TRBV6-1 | ASSDNGVSGELF
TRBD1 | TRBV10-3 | AISAGQGLSYEQY
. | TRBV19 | ASSIQGTDYNEQF
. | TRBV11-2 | ASSLVRTANIQY
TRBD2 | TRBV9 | ASSSGLAGFQETQY
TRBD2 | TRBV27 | ASGIAGGPYNEQF
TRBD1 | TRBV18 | ASSPGTGDWSPLH